This T cell receptor (beta chain) was obtained from a study of shared clonotypes between healthy human individuals. TCRdb's table, derived via immunoSEQ multiplex PCR, lists solely in-frame clones and lacks some. Among millions of clones listed, 85% to 95% were seen once. The CDR3 spans 13 residues. Between the trimmed V and J ends, which lost 5 bases and 0 bases, there was a span of 7 bases. The germline V gene encodes CDR1 LNHNV and CDR2 YYDKDF (reference sequence). This sequence joins TRBV15 and TRBJ2-5; D ambiguous. The receptor was isolated from a man aged 18 to 30 in good health. Sequencing was done on a sample of naive CD4+ T cells sorted from blood. The sample's subset: CD45RA+ positively selected. The CDR3 DNA is TGTGCCACCAGCCCCCGGTACCAAGAGACCCAGTACTTC. Its protein product is CATSPRYQETQYF. The full variable domain, completed using reference TRBV15 and TRBJ2-5, is DAMVIQNPRYQVTQFGKPVTLSCSQTLNHNVMYWYQQKSSQAPKLLFHYYDKDFNNEADTPDNFQSRRPNTSFCFLDIRSPGLGDTAMYLCATSPRYQETQYFGPGTRLLVL.